Each of the 6 T cell receptor beta chains below was sequenced from the same sample in a study of molecular identifiers for immune sequencing clone quantification. TCRdb passed the PCR reads through MiXCR, listing each CDR3 protein once. The sample records 490,000 or so distinct CDR3 sequences, about 21% being singletons. Sequencing was performed on naive CD8+ T cells from blood, with Jurkat cell RNA spiked in. Stated subset: FACS-sorted CD8+CD4-CCR7+CD45RA+ naive T cells. These receptor sequences come from a human donor in good health. Some libraries in this study had Jurkat cell RNA spiked in.

This clonotype showed up just a few times. This chain joins TRBV12-3 or TRBV12-4 and TRBJ2-2; 7 positions agree with TRBD1. This CDR3 spans 13 amino acids. Trimming cost V 8 bases and J 1 base; bases outside gene matches: 1. The CDR3 region is CASQGENTGELFF. Written as DNA, the CDR3 is TGTGCCAGCCAGGGGGAGAACACCGGGGAGCTGTTTTTT.

As for this clonotype: This may be a read error, as it is one base from a much larger clone. The CDR3 nucleotides are TGTGCCAGCAGTTTCCAAGACATAGGGAGAACAGATACGCAGTATTTT. The encoded protein is CASSFQDIGRTDTQYF. This chain connects TRBV28 to TRBJ2-3; TRBD2 might be the D (5 bases). The CDR3 consists of 16 residues. The germline V gene has CDR1 MDHEN and CDR2 SYDVKM. Trimming cost V 3 bases and J 3 bases, with 16 bases left between them.

This clonotype was picked up many times. The gene calls are TRBV7-8 and TRBJ2-1; D gene uncertain. The germline gives CDR1 SGHVS, CDR2 FQNEAQ. Trimming took 10 bases from V and 7 from J, leaving 8 bases between them. The CDR3 has 10 residues. CDR3 residues: CAISLNEQFF. CDR3 nucleotide sequence: TGTGCCATCAGTCTGAATGAGCAGTTCTTC.

This clonotype has only a few counts. This chain uses TRBV12-3 or TRBV12-4 with TRBJ2-7, with 8 bases identical to TRBD1. The length of the CDR3 is 17 residues. Unmatched junction bases numbered 7, after V lost 0 bases and J lost 0 bases. DNA of the CDR3: TGTGCCAGCAGTTTAGCGGCCGACAGGGGTGACTCCTACGAGCAGTACTTC. Its protein product is CASSLAADRGDSYEQYF.

As regards this clonotype: This could be a read error, since a much larger clone is one nucleotide away. This sequence joins TRBV20-1 and TRBJ2-1, with D perhaps being TRBD1 or TRBD2 (5 bases each). Germline CDR1 reads DFQATT; CDR2 reads SNEGSKA (reference sequence). This CDR3 is 15 amino acids long. The V end was cut by 6 bases, the J end by 4 bases, with 19 bases between. CDR3 amino acids: CSAEAGASLYNEQFF. CDR3 nucleotides: TGCAGTGCGGAAGCCGGGGCTAGCCTGTACAATGAGCAGTTCTTC.

Only a few counts were recorded for this clonotype. The chain has TRBV12-3 or TRBV12-4 and TRBJ1-5; D is unresolved. V lost 6 bases and J lost 5, with 11 bases in between. The CDR3 covers 13 residues. CDR3 nucleotides: TGTGCCAGCAGCCCCAGGCGAGATCAGCCCCAGCATTTT. Amino acids: CASSPRRDQPQHF.